These 14 T cell receptor beta chains came from one sample sequenced in a study of T cell clusters in autoimmune cytopenias. Multiplex touch-down PCR amplified TRB using TRB-A and TRB-B pools in one tube. TCRdb reprocessed the multiplex PCR reads, with one entry per CDR3 protein and no DNA. The table counts several thousand distinct CDR3 sequences; approximately 4.5% lies in the top ten. Each sample's input was approximately 270 ng genomic DNA, about 38,000 genome equivalents. These same data were also listed under a study on T cell repertoires in aging, cancer and after chemotherapy.

Sample: peripheral blood. The receptors shown here come from a human donor in good health.

In terms of frequency, this clonotype is medium-sized. The chain recombines TRBV6-1 with TRBJ2-2. This CDR3 has 14 amino acids. The germline V gene encodes CDR1 MNHNS and CDR2 SASEGT. The CDR3 protein is CASSDLGVVGELFF.

The chain recombines TRBV7-9 with TRBJ2-1; checking the TCRdb D call of TRBD2 is not possible without DNA. Germline lookup yields CDR1 SEHNR and CDR2 FQNEAQ (reference sequence). The CDR3 has 16 residues. The chain's CDR3 is CASSLRTSGTYNEQFF. Variable domain in full (rest from reference TRBV7-9 and TRBJ2-1): DTGVSQNPRHKITKRGQNVTFRCDPISEHNRLYWYRQTLGQGPEFLTYFQNEAQLEKSRLLSDRFSAERPKGSFSTLEIQRTEQGDSAMYLCASSLRTSGTYNEQFFGPGTRLTVL.

This clonotype shows up as medium-sized (0.01 to 0.1%) by frequency. The chain links TRBV19 to TRBJ1-6; checking the TCRdb D call of TRBD1 is not possible without DNA. The CDR3 covers 15 residues. Germline lookup yields CDR1 LNHDA and CDR2 SQIVND (reference sequence). The CDR3: CASSIKGTDNSPLHF.

The rearrangement links TRBV7-6 to TRBJ2-1; the TCRdb call, TRBD2, lacks DNA for checking. Per germline, CDR1 SGHVS and CDR2 FNYEAQ. CDR3 length: 17 residues. CDR3 sequence reads: CASSLELATHTYNEQFF.

Here the CDR3 reads CASSLSQGGNTEAFF. The genes are TRBV4-2 and TRBJ1-1; TCRdb proposes TRBD1, but this gene call is untestable without DNA. Germline V lookup: CDR1 LGHNA, CDR2 YNFKEQ. This CDR3 is built from 15 residues.

Its frequency marks this clonotype as medium-sized. The chain joins TRBV6-5 to TRBJ2-3; TCRdb's D gene call, TRBD2, goes unchecked for lack of DNA. Per germline, CDR1 MNHEY and CDR2 SVGAGI. This CDR3 region has 15 residues. CDR3 sequence reads: CASSYGGGRGDTQYF.

V usage is TRBV6-5 and J usage is TRBJ1-5; TCRdb names TRBD1, which stays unverified in the absence of DNA. The CDR3 is 14 residues long. CDR1 and CDR2 (germline): MNHEY, SVGAGI. The CDR3 loop is CASSEQGDGQPQHF.

This clonotype shows up as medium-sized by frequency. The chain uses TRBV6-1 and TRBJ2-7; with no DNA, the TCRdb D assignment of TRBD1 cannot be verified. This CDR3 is built from 13 residues. Germline loops: CDR1 MNHNS, CDR2 SASEGT. The CDR3 region is CATGTGPSYEQYF.

Frequency places this clonotype as medium-sized. The CDR3 sequence is CASSLVGGSGTQYF. The chain uses TRBV5-6 and TRBJ2-3; TCRdb's assignment of TRBD2 cannot be checked, as there is no DNA. Per the germline V gene, CDR1 is SGHDT and CDR2 is YYEEEE. This CDR3 contains 14 residues.

This clonotype counts as medium-sized by frequency. The genes are TRBV19 and TRBJ2-2; lacking DNA, the TRBD2 call made by TCRdb goes unchecked. Germline V gene lookup returns CDR1 LNHDA and CDR2 SQIVND (reference sequence). CDR3 length: 17 residues. This CDR3 reads CASRLPLGTSYTGELFF.

The CDR3 region is CASTWDGRINEQFF. The chain joins TRBV5-6 to TRBJ2-1; checking the TCRdb D call of TRBD2 is not possible without DNA. Germline assignment: CDR1 SGHDT and CDR2 YYEEEE. CDR3 length: 14 amino acids.

Measured by frequency, this clonotype is medium-sized. This rearrangement joins TRBV5-4 to TRBJ2-2; the D call from TCRdb, TRBD1, cannot be confirmed without DNA. Looked up from germline, CDR1 is SGHNT and CDR2 is YYREEE (reference sequence). This CDR3 spans 15 amino acids. CDR3 region: CASSSGAAGGWELFF.

This clonotype is large (0.1 to 1%) by frequency. CDR3 protein: CSVPNRGGYNEQFF. The chain combines TRBV29-1 with TRBJ2-1; the D gene TCRdb calls, TRBD1, cannot be checked with no DNA. Germline assignment: CDR1 SQVTM and CDR2 ANQGSEA. The CDR3 loop spans 14 amino acids.

Measured by frequency, this clonotype is medium-sized. The chain joins TRBV7-6 to TRBJ1-4; the D gene TCRdb calls, TRBD1, cannot be checked with no DNA. The CDR3 loop spans 15 amino acids. The germline CDR1 and CDR2 sequences are SGHVS and FNYEAQ. The CDR3 is CASSWNRGSNEKLFF.